The present T cell receptor (beta chain) was sequenced within a study of OX40 agonist ivuxolimab in advanced cancers. In terms of the full investigation: Ivuxolimab, which targeted the costimulatory receptor OX40 (CD134), was an agonistic, fully human IgG2 monoclonal antibody. Intravenous ivuxolimab was administered to patients every 2 weeks at six dose levels: 0.01, 0.1, 0.3, 1.5, 3 and 10 mg/kg. Of the roughly 51 patients in dose escalation, some 19 had hepatocellular carcinoma, about 15 had melanoma, 9 had renal cell carcinoma and 9 had head and neck cancer. In the dose-escalation cohort, 82.7% of patients were male, and the mean age was around 60 years, with a range of roughly 23 to 85. Prior anti-PD-1, anti-PD-L1 or anti-CTLA-4 therapy was permitted, and about two fifths of dose-escalation patients had received checkpoint inhibitors. Partial responses occurred in three dose-escalation patients, of whom one had hepatocellular carcinoma and two had cutaneous melanoma. Peripheral TCRbeta sequencing aimed to test whether ivuxolimab altered TCR sequence diversity and caused clonal T-cell expansion. The monotherapy dose-escalation portion (N ≈ 50 patients) of the phase I ivuxolimab trial is reported in the paper.

The trial excluded patients who had a history of autoimmune disease or were on systemic immunosuppression. In every dose cohort, peripheral blood was drawn for TCR sequencing at baseline, cycle 4 day 1, and cycle 7 day 1. Samples were obtained from an open-label, multicenter, first-in-human phase I dose-escalation trial of ivuxolimab. Adults with locally advanced or metastatic melanoma, renal cell, hepatocellular, or head and neck squamous cell carcinoma were enrolled in the trial. Before TCR sequencing, CD4+ T cells and CD8+ T cells were sorted from peripheral blood as separate populations. Genomic DNA was extracted from sorted cells for sequencing of the TCRbeta CDR3 region. The immunoSEQ Assay was used to sequence the TCRbeta CDR3 regions. TCRdb limited this immuneACCESS table to in-frame rearrangements with V and J called. A share of clones is missing; checked studies link under half to unresolved V genes, and the rest is unexplained. Present in this sample are approximately 17,000 clones, about 70% of which were seen just once. About a sixth of the sample lies in the top ten.

What the authors observed across the whole study: Low levels of normalized T-cell clonal expansion were also seen in some nonresponding patients. After ivuxolimab, expanded clones were on average more numerous among CD8+ T cells than among CD4+ T cells. At doses of 0.1 to 3.0 mg/kg, clonal expansion of both CD4+ and CD8+ blood T cells was observed from baseline to week 6. The antigen specificity of the peripheral T cells that underwent clonal expansion was not determined. In the 0.1-3.0 mg/kg groups, partial responders had among the lowest normalized peripheral clonal expansion, particularly in CD8+ T cells.

The CDR3 starts with the cysteine, ends with the phenylalanine, and has 15 residues. The retained sequence is limited to the CDR3, 45 bases, with the frame set at the first base. The germline V gene sets CDR1 to MNHEY and CDR2 to SVGAGI. V was cut back by 1 base and J by 0 bases, leaving a gap of 9 bases between them. As to this clone: The antigen it binds to is not known. Base qualities are missing; no much larger clone stands one base away.

This clonotype was sampled from an adult with an advanced solid tumor such as melanoma, head and neck, liver or kidney cancer. Recombination joined TRBV6-5 with TRBJ1-1; no confident D gene assignment can be made. The source was CD4+ or CD8+ T cells sorted from blood, collected in a trial of the OX40 agonist ivuxolimab. The CDR3 sequence is CASSYWVGMNTEAFF. The DNA sequence follows: TGTGCCAGCAGTTACTGGGTGGGAATGAACACTGAAGCTTTCTTT.